A single sample gave rise to the 5 T cell receptor beta chains below, sequenced in a study of control samples from healthy donors and cancer patients. Only in-frame clones appear in the TCRdb table, and some are missing; sequencing was by immunoSEQ multiplex PCR. The data contain around 180,000 clones, about 91% of them singletons. Sequencing was done on a sample of blood. These receptors all stem from a woman aged 40 to 50 in good health.

The chain joins TRBV9 to TRBJ2-1; 8 nucleotides match TRBD1. This CDR3 comprises 17 residues. V lost 4 bases and J lost 6; bases outside the gene matches: 15. The V gene's germline CDR1 is SGDLS and CDR2 YYNGEE. In nucleotides, the CDR3 is TGTGCCAGCAGCAAACAGGGGGTCCCTTACATCTTCAATGAGCAGTTCTTC. Its translation is CASSKQGVPYIFNEQFF.

The genes are TRBV10-3 and TRBJ1-3; D is uncertain. CDR3 length: 14 amino acids. The ends were cut back, 10 bases at V and 0 bases at J, with 13 bases in the middle. CDR1 is ENHRY and CDR2 is SYGVKD in the germline V gene. CDR3 region: CATSDDRSGNTIYF. CDR3 coding DNA: TGTGCCACGTCCGACGACCGCTCTGGAAACACCATATATTTT.

The J gene is TRBJ1-5, the V gene TRBV4-1, with TRBD1 matching 10 bases. In germline, CDR1 is MGHRA, CDR2 YSYEKL. V dropped 5 bases and J dropped 2; count of bases not matched to a gene: 3. There are 15 residues in the CDR3. The CDR3 sequence is CASSSGTGGNQPQHF. The CDR3 nucleotides read TGCGCCAGCAGCTCCGGGACAGGGGGCAATCAGCCCCAGCATTTT.

The rearrangement uses TRBV13 and TRBJ1-6; the D gene is possibly TRBD1 (5 bases). Germline CDR1 reads PRHDT; CDR2 reads FYEKMQ (reference sequence). The CDR3 sequence is 14 residues long. The germline V and J ends were trimmed by 4 bases and 7 bases, with 11 bases remaining between them. CDR3 in DNA: TGTGCCAGCAGCTGGGGACGGGGAAATTCACCCCTCCACTTT. Translating gives CASSWGRGNSPLHF.

This sequence joins TRBV27 and TRBJ2-5; TRBD1 might be the D (6 bases). The CDR3 is made up of 14 amino acids. Germline CDR1 is MNHEY and CDR2 is SMNVEV (reference sequence). V was clipped by 5 bases and J by 9 bases, with 19 bases between them. CDR3: CASSRTGSFEPQYF. Written as DNA, the CDR3 is TGTGCCAGCAGTCGCACAGGGAGTTTCGAGCCCCAGTACTTC.